This T cell receptor (beta chain) appears in the sequencing data of a study of blood T cell repertoires in COVID-19. At the level of the study: Samples of COVID-19 (acute and convalescent) were obtained from the United States, Italy and Spain. Sample material is recorded as cDNA or gDNA derived from T cells, B-cell-depleted T cells, or PBMCs.

Germline V gene lookup returns CDR1 SGDLS and CDR2 YYNGEE. Trimming took off 2 bases at V and 2 bases at J, with 10 bases between the two ends. This CDR3 contains 14 residues. This table comes from immunoSEQ multiplex PCR, and its TCRdb copy is limited to in-frame clones, with some not included. The data hold roughly 50,000 clones, with roughly nine tenths observed a single time. This TCR derives from a middle-aged woman with active COVID-19. The genes are TRBV9 and TRBJ1-1, with D maybe TRBD1 (6 bases). Sequencing was carried out using peripheral blood. In DNA form, the CDR3 reads TGTGCCAGCAGCGTCTCAGGGGCTAACACTGAAGCTTTCTTT. This gives the protein CASSVSGANTEAFF.